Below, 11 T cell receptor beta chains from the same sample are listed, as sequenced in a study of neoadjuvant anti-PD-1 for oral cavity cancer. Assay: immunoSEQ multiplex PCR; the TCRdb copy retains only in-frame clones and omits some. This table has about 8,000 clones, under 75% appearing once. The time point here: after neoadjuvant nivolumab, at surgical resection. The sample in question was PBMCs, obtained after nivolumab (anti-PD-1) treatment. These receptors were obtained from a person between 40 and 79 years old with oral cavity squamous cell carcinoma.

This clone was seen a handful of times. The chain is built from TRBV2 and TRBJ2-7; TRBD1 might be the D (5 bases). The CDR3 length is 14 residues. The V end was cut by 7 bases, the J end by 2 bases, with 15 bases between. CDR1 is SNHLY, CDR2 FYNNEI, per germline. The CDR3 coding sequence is TGTGCCAGCATCAGGGCACAGAACCCCTACGAGCAGTACTTC. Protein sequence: CASIRAQNPYEQYF.

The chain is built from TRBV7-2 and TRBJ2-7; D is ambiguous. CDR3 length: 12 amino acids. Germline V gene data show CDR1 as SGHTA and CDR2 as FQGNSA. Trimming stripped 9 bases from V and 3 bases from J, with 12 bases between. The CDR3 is CASRGVNYEQYF. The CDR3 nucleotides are TGTGCCAGTCGTGGGGTGAACTACGAGCAGTACTTC. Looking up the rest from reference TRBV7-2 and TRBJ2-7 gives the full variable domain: GAGVSQSPSNKVTEKGKDVELRCDPISGHTALYWYRQSLGQGLEFLIYFQGNSAPDKSGLPSDRFSAERTGGSVSTLTIQRTQQEDSAVYLCASRGVNYEQYFGPGTRLTVT.

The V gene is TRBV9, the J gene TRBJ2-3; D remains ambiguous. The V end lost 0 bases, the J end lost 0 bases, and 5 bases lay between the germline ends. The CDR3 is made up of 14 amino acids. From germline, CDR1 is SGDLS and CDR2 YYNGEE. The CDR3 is CASSVAGSTDTQYF. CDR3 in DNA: TGTGCCAGCAGCGTAGCCGGTAGCACAGATACGCAGTATTTT.

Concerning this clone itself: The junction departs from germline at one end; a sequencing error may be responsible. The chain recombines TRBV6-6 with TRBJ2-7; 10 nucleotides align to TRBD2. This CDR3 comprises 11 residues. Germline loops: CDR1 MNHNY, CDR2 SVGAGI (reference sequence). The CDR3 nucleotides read TGTGCCAGCAGTACCCCCGGGACTAGCGCCTTC. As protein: CASSTPGTSAF.

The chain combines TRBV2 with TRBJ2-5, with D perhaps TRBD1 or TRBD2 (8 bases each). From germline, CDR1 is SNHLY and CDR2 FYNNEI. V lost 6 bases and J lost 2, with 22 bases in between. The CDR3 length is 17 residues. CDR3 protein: CASRQGAGGRIQETQYF. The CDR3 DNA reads TGTGCCAGCAGGCAGGGGGCGGGGGGCCGGATACAAGAGACCCAGTACTTC.

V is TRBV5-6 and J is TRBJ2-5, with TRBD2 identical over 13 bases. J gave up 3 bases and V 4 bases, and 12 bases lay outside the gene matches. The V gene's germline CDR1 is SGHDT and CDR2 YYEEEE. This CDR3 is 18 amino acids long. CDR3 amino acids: CASSDLLGLAGSEETQYF. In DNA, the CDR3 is TGTGCCAGCAGCGACCTTCTGGGACTAGCGGGGTCGGAAGAGACCCAGTACTTC.

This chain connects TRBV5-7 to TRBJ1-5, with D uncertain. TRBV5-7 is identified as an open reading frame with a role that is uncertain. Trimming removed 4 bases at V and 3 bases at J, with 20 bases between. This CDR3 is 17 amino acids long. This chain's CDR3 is CASSPLGESFVNQPQHF. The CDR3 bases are TGTGCCAGCAGCCCCCTCGGGGAAAGTTTTGTCAATCAGCCCCAGCATTTT.

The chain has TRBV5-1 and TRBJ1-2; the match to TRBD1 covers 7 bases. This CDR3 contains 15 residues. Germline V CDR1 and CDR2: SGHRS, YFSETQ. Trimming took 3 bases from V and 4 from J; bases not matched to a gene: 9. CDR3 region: CASSSMQGGSYGYTF. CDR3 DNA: TGCGCCAGCAGCTCCATGCAGGGGGGCAGCTATGGCTACACCTTC.

The CDR3 bases are TGTGCCATCAGTGAGTTCTCCCCTTGGCGGCTCGAAAGCGGTTCCTACGAGCAGTACTTC. Its translation: CAISEFSPWRLESGSYEQYF. The V call is TRBV10-3, the J call TRBJ2-7; maybe TRBD2 (5 bases). This CDR3 spans 20 amino acids. The germline gives CDR1 ENHRY, CDR2 SYGVKD. The V gene lost 1 base and the J gene lost 1 base, with 26 bases spanning the gap.

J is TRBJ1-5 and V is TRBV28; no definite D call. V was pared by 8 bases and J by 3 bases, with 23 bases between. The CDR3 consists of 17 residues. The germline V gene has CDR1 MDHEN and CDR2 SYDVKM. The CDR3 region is CASRSPKGGLLNQPQHF. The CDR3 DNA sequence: TGTGCCAGCCGCTCACCTAAGGGAGGCCTACTCAATCAGCCCCAGCATTTT.

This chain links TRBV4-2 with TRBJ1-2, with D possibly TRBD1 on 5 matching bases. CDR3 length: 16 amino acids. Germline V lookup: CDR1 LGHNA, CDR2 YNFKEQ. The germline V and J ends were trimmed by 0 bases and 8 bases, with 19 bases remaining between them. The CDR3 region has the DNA TGTGCCAGCAGCCAAGATTCGACCAAGGGGTTTGGCGGCTACACCTTC. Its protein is CASSQDSTKGFGGYTF.